One sample yielded the 32 T cell receptor beta chains listed below, sequenced in a study of STAT3 mutations in large granular lymphocyte leukemia. Study results and limitations: Every T-LGLL patient had at least one immunodominant TCRbeta clonotype.

The antigens for these receptors are not known. Some clones are missing from TCRdb's copy, which holds only in-frame ones; the method was immunoSEQ multiplex PCR. The sample gives about 12,000 clones, around 76% of which show up once; approximately 47% is in the top ten. The source material was peripheral blood mononuclear cells. These receptors were collected from a man aged 55-75 years with T-cell large granular lymphocyte leukemia. Some clones in this sample may be carry-over from other donors' samples.

This sequence joins TRBV28 and TRBJ2-2; 9 positions agree with TRBD1. The CDR3 totals 13 residues. CDR1 MDHEN and CDR2 SYDVKM come from the germline V gene. V lost 5 bases to trimming and J lost 13 bases; unmatched junction nucleotides: 8. As DNA, the CDR3 is TGTGCCAGCAGTCCTTGGGGACAGGGTGGGCTGTTTTTT. This sequence encodes CASSPWGQGGLFF.

The V gene is TRBV5-1, the J gene TRBJ2-2, with 8 bases lining up with TRBD1. CDR1 is SGHRS and CDR2 is YFSETQ in the germline V gene. This CDR3 spans 18 amino acids. With V trimmed by 3 bases and J by 2 bases, 12 bases remained unmatched. CDR3 protein: CASSSNSGGTGNTGELFF. CDR3 nucleotide sequence: TGCGCCAGCAGCTCGAATTCTGGGGGGACAGGAAACACCGGGGAGCTGTTTTTT.

The CDR3 loop reads CASSPRQLRRADTEAFF. In nucleotides, the CDR3 is TGTGCCAGCTCACCACGACAGTTAAGGAGGGCGGACACTGAAGCTTTCTTT. The chain uses TRBV18 and TRBJ1-1; possibly TRBD1 for D (5 bases). CDR3 size: 17 residues. Germline values: CDR1 KGHSH, CDR2 LQKENI. Trimming removed 1 base from V and 3 bases from J, with 18 bases in between.

The chain couples TRBV4-1 to TRBJ2-2, with D maybe TRBD2 (5 bases). This CDR3 contains 15 residues. V gave up 4 bases and J gave up 6 bases, with 15 bases separating them. Germline CDR1 MGHRA, CDR2 YSYEKL. Written as DNA, the CDR3 is TGCGCCAGCAGCCTATGGACTGGCGAGTCCGGGGAGCTGTTTTTT. Amino acid sequence: CASSLWTGESGELFF.

This clone has just a few counts. V is TRBV27 and J is TRBJ2-2; D is ambiguous. V was pared by 4 bases and J by 5 bases, with 5 bases between. CDR3 size: 12 residues. Germline V gene sequence: CDR1 MNHEY, CDR2 SMNVEV (reference sequence). The CDR3 protein is CASSSFTGELFF. CDR3 DNA: TGTGCCAGCAGTTCGTTTACCGGGGAGCTGTTTTTT.

V and J are TRBV4-3 and TRBJ1-2, with TRBD1 matching over 9 bases. The CDR3 has 15 amino acids. V lost 0 bases to trimming and J lost 7 bases; unmatched junction nucleotides: 6. Germline CDR1 is LGHNA and CDR2 is YSLEER. CDR3 bases: TGCGCCAGCAGCCAAGATCGACAGGGGGGATCTGGCTACACCTTC. It translates to CASSQDRQGGSGYTF.

The chain employs TRBV20-1 and TRBJ1-2; no firm D call. CDR1 is DFQATT and CDR2 is SNEGSKA in the germline V gene (reference sequence). The CDR3 length is 11 residues. The ends were cut back, 3 bases at V and 8 bases at J, with 10 bases in the middle. The CDR3 nucleotides are TGCAGTGCTAGTTTTAGACACGGCTACACCTTC. This translates into CSASFRHGYTF.

V and J are TRBV9 and TRBJ1-2; 9 bases align to TRBD1. Germline V gene sequence: CDR1 SGDLS, CDR2 YYNGEE. Germline trimming cut 4 bases from V and 4 bases from J; bases unmatched to any gene: 5. The CDR3 contains 14 residues. The CDR3: CASSTTGGLYGYTF. As DNA, the CDR3 is TGTGCCAGCAGCACAACAGGGGGCCTCTATGGCTACACCTTC.

This sequence joins TRBV5-4 and TRBJ2-1; tentative D call: TRBD1 (6 bases). The V end was cut by 2 bases, the J end by 5 bases, with 11 bases between. Germline V gene sequence: CDR1 SGHNT, CDR2 YYREEE (reference sequence). CDR3 size: 14 residues. The CDR3 is CASSFRGADNEQFF. CDR3 coding DNA: TGTGCCAGCAGCTTCAGGGGCGCGGACAATGAGCAGTTCTTC.

This chain connects TRBV10-3 to TRBJ2-1, with a possible D match to TRBD1 (7 bases). The V gene lost 6 bases and the J gene lost 5 bases, with 17 bases spanning the gap. Germline V gene lookup returns CDR1 ENHRY and CDR2 SYGVKD. This CDR3 contains 15 residues. The CDR3 region is CAISGSRDRNNEQFF. CDR3 in DNA: TGTGCCATCAGCGGTTCGCGGGACAGAAACAATGAGCAGTTCTTC.

The chain employs TRBV6-1 and TRBJ1-5, with D possibly TRBD1 on 5 matching bases. Per germline, CDR1 MNHNS and CDR2 SASEGT. CDR3 size: 12 residues. Between the trimmed V and J ends, which lost 8 bases and 5 bases, there was a span of 10 bases. The CDR3 loop is CASFGGDQPQHF. The DNA for the CDR3 is TGTGCCAGCTTTGGGGGAGATCAGCCCCAGCATTTT.

The chain employs TRBV2 and TRBJ2-2, with D perhaps matching TRBD1 (5 bases). This CDR3 region has 13 residues. The germline V and J ends were trimmed by 6 bases and 2 bases, with 7 bases remaining between them. The germline V gene has CDR1 SNHLY and CDR2 FYNNEI. CDR3: CASRTENTGELFF. CDR3 bases: TGTGCCAGCAGGACAGAAAACACCGGGGAGCTGTTTTTT.

This chain joins TRBV5-4 and TRBJ1-2, with D maybe TRBD1 (5 bases). The CDR3 spans 17 residues. Germline V gene sequence: CDR1 SGHNT, CDR2 YYREEE (reference sequence). V lost 1 base to trimming and J lost 1 base, with 17 bases between them. This chain's CDR3 is CASSLKSGAPLNYGYTF. CDR3 in DNA: TGTGCCAGCAGCTTGAAAAGTGGGGCGCCCCTTAACTATGGCTACACCTTC.

This clone was recorded only once. The chain uses TRBV4-3 and TRBJ1-5, with D maybe TRBD1 (6 bases). V lost 4 bases, J lost 4 bases, and 8 bases lay in between. Germline V lookup: CDR1 LGHNA, CDR2 YSLEER. The CDR3 contains 13 residues. The CDR3 DNA reads TGCGCCAGCAGCCCGGACAGAAATCAGCCCCAGCATTTT. This encodes CASSPDRNQPQHF.

The V gene is TRBV6-5, the J gene TRBJ2-3, with D tentatively TRBD2 (6 bases). V was clipped by 0 bases and J by 4 bases, with 14 bases between them. The CDR3 consists of 16 residues. Germline assignment: CDR1 MNHEY and CDR2 SVGAGI. The CDR3 loop reads CASSYSGGRNPDTQYF. Here the CDR3 DNA reads TGTGCCAGCAGTTACTCGGGGGGACGTAACCCAGATACGCAGTATTTT.

The chain carries TRBV30 and TRBJ2-1; 13 positions agree with TRBD2. The CDR3 length is 14 residues. The V gene's germline CDR1 is GTSNPN and CDR2 SVGIG (reference sequence). V gave up 3 bases and J gave up 9 bases; unmatched junction bases: 5. The CDR3 is CAWRLAGGPSEQFF. CDR3 coding DNA: TGTGCCTGGAGACTAGCGGGAGGGCCTAGTGAGCAGTTCTTC.

The chain uses TRBV6-5 and TRBJ1-1, with a tentative D call TRBD1 (6 bases). The CDR3 is made up of 13 amino acids. The germline V gene encodes CDR1 MNHEY and CDR2 SVGAGI. The V end was cut by 2 bases, the J end by 8 bases, with 12 bases between. CDR3 amino acids: CASSYVGHLEAFF. CDR3 nucleotides: TGTGCCAGCAGTTACGTGGGACACCTCGAAGCTTTCTTT.

The chain employs TRBV15 and TRBJ2-1; 8 bases fit TRBD2. The length of the CDR3 is 15 residues. The V segment lost 5 bases and the J segment 3 bases; nucleotides outside the gene matches: 6. Germline assignment: CDR1 LNHNV and CDR2 YYDKDF (reference sequence). CDR3 region: CATSGGRNFYNEQFF. CDR3 DNA: TGTGCCACCAGCGGCGGGAGGAATTTCTACAATGAGCAGTTCTTC.

The V call is TRBV18, the J call TRBJ2-7; possible D gene TRBD2, 5 bases. Trimming shortened V by 3 bases and J by 5 bases, and 8 bases separated the two germline ends. The length of the CDR3 is 12 residues. Germline values: CDR1 KGHSH, CDR2 LQKENI. The CDR3 DNA reads TGTGCCAGCTCACCCCAGGAGGACGAGCAGTACTTC. Its protein product is CASSPQEDEQYF.

This clone was counted only a few times. V usage is TRBV7-3 and J usage is TRBJ2-1; D tentatively fits TRBD1 or TRBD2 (5 bases each). With 5 bases removed from V and 4 bases from J, the gap between germline ends came to 21 bases. CDR1 is SGHTA and CDR2 is FQGTGA in the germline V gene. This CDR3 is 17 amino acids long. CDR3 region: CASSTSPGPPLYNEQFF. The CDR3 nucleotides read TGTGCCAGCAGCACAAGTCCGGGACCCCCTCTATACAATGAGCAGTTCTTC.

The rearrangement joins TRBV5-1 to TRBJ1-2; D might be TRBD1 (5 bases). Germline lookup yields CDR1 SGHRS and CDR2 YFSETQ. There are 13 residues in the CDR3. V was shortened by 3 bases and J by 4 bases, with 10 bases between the two germline ends. CDR3 loop: CASSSDNLYGYTF. The CDR3 coding sequence is TGCGCCAGCAGCTCGGACAACCTCTATGGCTACACCTTC.

The J gene is TRBJ2-5, the V gene TRBV14, with D unresolved. The V gene's germline CDR1 is SGHDN and CDR2 FVKESK. The V end was cut by 4 bases, the J end by 4 bases, with 7 bases between. The CDR3 loop spans 12 amino acids. The CDR3 DNA reads TGTGCCAGCAGCCCTGGCACAGAGACCCAGTACTTC. Translation gives CASSPGTETQYF. The whole variable domain, remainder taken from reference TRBV14 and TRBJ2-5, is EAGVTQFPSHSVIEKGQTVTLRCDPISGHDNLYWYRRVMGKEIKFLLHFVKESKQDESGMPNNRFLAERTGGTYSTLKVQPAELEDSGVYFCASSPGTETQYFGPGTRLLVL.

This clone has a handful of counts. This sequence joins TRBV5-1 and TRBJ1-1; D is unresolved. V lost 4 bases, J lost 4 bases, and 14 bases lay in between. The CDR3 runs 14 residues. Germline V gene data show CDR1 as SGHRS and CDR2 as YFSETQ. The DNA of the CDR3 is TGCGCCAGCAGCCCCTTTCAGGCGGCCACTGAAGCTTTCTTT. This gives the protein CASSPFQAATEAFF.

This chain links TRBV5-1 with TRBJ2-3; D may be TRBD1 (6 bases). Trimming pared 0 bases from V and 4 bases from J, leaving 9 bases between. This CDR3 is 14 amino acids long. Germline V CDR1 and CDR2: SGHRS, YFSETQ. The DNA of the CDR3 is TGCGCCAGCAGCTTGGCCCAGGGGTCAGATACGCAGTATTTT. Translated: CASSLAQGSDTQYF.

The rearrangement joins TRBV19 to TRBJ2-7, with D perhaps matching TRBD1 (6 bases). V was clipped by 7 bases and J by 2 bases, with 15 bases between them. This CDR3 spans 14 amino acids. The germline V gene has CDR1 LNHDA and CDR2 SQIVND (reference sequence). As DNA, the CDR3 is TGTGCCAGTAACCAACAGGGCGGCCCCTACGAGCAGTACTTC. This codes for CASNQQGGPYEQYF.

The gene calls are TRBV5-1 and TRBJ1-4; tentatively, D is TRBD1 (6 bases). The CDR3 runs to 14 residues. CDR1 SGHRS and CDR2 YFSETQ come from the germline V gene. The V gene lost 2 bases and the J gene lost 7 bases, with 12 bases spanning the gap. CDR3 region: CASSFSTGREKLFF. In DNA form, the CDR3 reads TGCGCCAGCAGCTTTAGTACAGGGCGTGAAAAACTGTTTTTT. Full variable domain (missing parts from reference TRBV5-1 and TRBJ1-4): KAGVTQTPRYLIKTRGQQVTLSCSPISGHRSVSWYQQTPGQGLQFLFEYFSETQRNKGNFPGRFSGRQFSNSRSEMNVSTLELGDSALYLCASSFSTGREKLFFGSGTQLSVL.

This sequence joins TRBV6-5 and TRBJ2-5, with a weak D call TRBD2 (6 bases). V was shortened by 0 bases and J by 5 bases, with 16 bases between the two germline ends. The CDR3 is made up of 16 amino acids. Germline assignment: CDR1 MNHEY and CDR2 SVGAGI. CDR3 nucleotide sequence: TGTGCCAGCAGTTACTCGGGACTCCGATACGTGGAGACCCAGTACTTC. This encodes CASSYSGLRYVETQYF.

The chain recombines TRBV7-8 with TRBJ1-5; D not resolved. V lost 0 bases and J 0 bases, leaving 9 bases between the germline ends. CDR3 length: 16 residues. Germline CDR1 reads SGHVS; CDR2 reads FQNEAQ. The CDR3 region has the DNA TGTGCCAGCAGCTTAGCCCGGTCTTATAGCAATCAGCCCCAGCATTTT. This sequence encodes CASSLARSYSNQPQHF.

This clone has a single count. The gene calls are TRBV7-3 and TRBJ2-3; D ambiguous. Germline V gene data show CDR1 as SGHTA and CDR2 as FQGTGA. This CDR3 spans 12 amino acids. V lost 5 bases to trimming and J lost 4 bases, with 7 bases between them. For the CDR3, the DNA is TGTGCCAGCAGCGGAGACGCAGATACGCAGTATTTT. Its protein is CASSGDADTQYF.

This rearrangement joins TRBV5-5 to TRBJ2-7; weak D call: TRBD1 (5 bases). V was clipped by 0 bases and J by 4 bases, with 17 bases between them. This CDR3 comprises 16 residues. Germline V gene data show CDR1 as SGHKS and CDR2 as YYEKEE (reference sequence). The DNA of the CDR3 is TGTGCCAGCAGCTTGGCCATAAACAGGCAGGTTTACGAGCAGTACTTC. Translation: CASSLAINRQVYEQYF.

The genes are TRBV4-3 and TRBJ2-1; D remains unclear. Germline assignment: CDR1 LGHNA and CDR2 YSLEER. This CDR3 contains 14 residues. Between the trimmed V and J ends, which lost 1 base and 7 bases, there was a span of 11 bases. This chain's CDR3 is CASSQVVEINEQFF. CDR3 nucleotide sequence: TGCGCCAGCAGCCAAGTAGTGGAAATAAATGAGCAGTTCTTC.

The gene calls are TRBV30 and TRBJ2-5, with 10 positions matching TRBD2. V was clipped by 0 bases and J by 5 bases; unmatched bases: 3. The CDR3 is 14 residues long. Germline-derived CDR1 and CDR2 are GTSNPN and SVGIG (reference sequence). The CDR3: CAWSVSGRAETQYF. In DNA, the CDR3 is TGTGCCTGGAGTGTGAGCGGGAGGGCGGAGACCCAGTACTTC. The entire variable domain, with the rest obtained from reference TRBV30 and TRBJ2-5, is as follows: SQTIHQWPATLVQPVGSPLSLECTVEGTSNPNLYWYRQAAGRGLQLLFYSVGIGQISSEVPQNLSASRPQDRQFILSSKKLLLSDSGFYLCAWSVSGRAETQYFGPGTRLLVL.